This T cell receptor beta chain is drawn from a study of technical replicates of blood from several donors. Germline V gives CDR1 SGHNT, CDR2 YENEEA. Unmatched junction bases numbered 5, after V lost 4 bases and J lost 2 bases. This CDR3 is 15 amino acids long. Some clones are missing from TCRdb's copy, which holds only in-frame ones; the method was immunoSEQ multiplex PCR. The data hold 75,000 to 100,000 clones, with roughly 95% observed a single time. This clone occurred once. The origin of this receptor is a human donor in good health. The rearrangement uses TRBV11-3 and TRBJ2-1; 7 bases agree with TRBD2. Specimen: T cells isolated from PBMCs. The CDR3 loop reads CASSSLADPYNEQFF. The CDR3 region has the DNA TGTGCCAGCAGCTCCCTAGCGGATCCCTACAATGAGCAGTTCTTC.